One sample yielded the 4 T cell receptor beta chains listed below, sequenced in a study of blood T cell repertoires in COVID-19. Assay used: immunoSEQ multiplex PCR; TCRdb lists only in-frame clones, some missing. This table holds approximately 230,000 clones, about nine tenths found once. The sample was PBMCs or T cells enriched from blood (not recorded which). The receptors shown here come from a man in his late teens or twenties who had recovered from COVID-19.

DNA of the CDR3: TGTGCCAGCAGCTTAGTAACGGACAGGGGGTACTCACCCCTCCACTTT. Translation: CASSLVTDRGYSPLHF. V usage is TRBV13 and J usage is TRBJ1-6; 10 bases are shared with TRBD1. This CDR3 spans 16 amino acids. The germline V gene encodes CDR1 PRHDT and CDR2 FYEKMQ (reference sequence). The V and J ends lost 1 base and 10 bases, in that order; junction bases with no gene match: 7.

V usage is TRBV12-3 or TRBV12-4 and J usage is TRBJ2-1, with D hard to call. The CDR3 has 12 amino acids. V was trimmed by 0 bases and J by 8 bases, leaving 5 bases between them. The CDR3 bases are TGTGCCAGCAGTTTAGCTGCGTATGAGCAGTTCTTC. Translating gives CASSLAAYEQFF.

This chain links TRBV24-1 with TRBJ2-1, with TRBD2 matching 9 bases. Germline CDR1 KGHDR, CDR2 SFDVKD. V was clipped by 4 bases and J by 4 bases; unmatched bases: 10. CDR3 length equals 17 residues. CDR3 protein: CATSDSALAGGYNEQFF. DNA of the CDR3: TGTGCCACCAGTGACTCAGCACTAGCGGGCGGTTACAATGAGCAGTTCTTC.

J is TRBJ2-1 and V is TRBV28; 10 positions match TRBD2. V dropped 4 bases and J dropped 6; count of bases not matched to a gene: 18. This CDR3 contains 19 residues. Germline V gives CDR1 MDHEN, CDR2 SYDVKM. The CDR3 loop reads CASSSRGLRASGGPNEQFF. The DNA for the CDR3 is TGTGCCAGCAGTTCGCGAGGGCTCCGGGCTAGCGGGGGTCCCAATGAGCAGTTCTTC.